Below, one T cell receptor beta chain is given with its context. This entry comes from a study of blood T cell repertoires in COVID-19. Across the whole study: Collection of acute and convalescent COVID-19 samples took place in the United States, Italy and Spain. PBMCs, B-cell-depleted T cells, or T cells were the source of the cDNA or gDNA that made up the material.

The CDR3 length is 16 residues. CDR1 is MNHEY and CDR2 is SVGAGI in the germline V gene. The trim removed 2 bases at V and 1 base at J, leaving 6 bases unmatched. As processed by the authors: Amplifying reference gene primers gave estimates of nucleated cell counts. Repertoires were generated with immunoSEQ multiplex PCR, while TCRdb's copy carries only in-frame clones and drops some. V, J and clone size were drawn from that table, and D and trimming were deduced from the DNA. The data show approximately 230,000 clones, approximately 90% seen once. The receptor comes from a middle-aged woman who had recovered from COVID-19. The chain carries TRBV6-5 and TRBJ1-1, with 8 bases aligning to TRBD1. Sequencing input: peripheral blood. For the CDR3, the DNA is TGTGCCAGCAGTTACATCCGAACAGGGGGGAACACTGAAGCTTTCTTT. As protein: CASSYIRTGGNTEAFF.